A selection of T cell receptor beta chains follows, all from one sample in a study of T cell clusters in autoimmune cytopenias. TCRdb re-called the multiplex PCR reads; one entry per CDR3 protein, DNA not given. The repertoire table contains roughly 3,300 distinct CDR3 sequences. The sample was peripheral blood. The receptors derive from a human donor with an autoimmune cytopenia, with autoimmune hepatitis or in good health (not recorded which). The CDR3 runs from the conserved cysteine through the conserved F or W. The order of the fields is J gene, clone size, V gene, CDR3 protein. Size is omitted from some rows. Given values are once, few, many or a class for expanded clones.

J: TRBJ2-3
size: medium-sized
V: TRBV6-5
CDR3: CASSLSGGAGDTQYF

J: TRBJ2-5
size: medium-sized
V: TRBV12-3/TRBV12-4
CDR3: CASSSGTGREETQYF

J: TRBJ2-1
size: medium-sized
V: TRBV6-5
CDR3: CASSRTGTGSNEQFF

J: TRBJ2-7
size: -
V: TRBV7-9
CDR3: CASSPPGQVYEQYF

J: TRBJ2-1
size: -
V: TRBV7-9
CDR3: CASSFGLGISNEQFF

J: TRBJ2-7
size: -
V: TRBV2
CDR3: CASSERSGAGYEQYF

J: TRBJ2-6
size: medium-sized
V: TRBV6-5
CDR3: CASSSGTSGANVLTF

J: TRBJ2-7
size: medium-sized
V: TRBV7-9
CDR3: CASSSPGRLYEQYF

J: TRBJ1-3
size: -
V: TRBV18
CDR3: CASSGTGQGGNTIYF

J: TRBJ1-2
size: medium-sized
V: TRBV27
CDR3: CASSSGQANWGYGYTF

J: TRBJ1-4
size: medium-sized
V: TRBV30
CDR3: CAWRGRGDEKLFF

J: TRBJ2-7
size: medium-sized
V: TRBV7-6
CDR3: CASSLGQGVYHEQYF

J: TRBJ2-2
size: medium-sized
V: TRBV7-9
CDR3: CASSGTRFANTGELFF

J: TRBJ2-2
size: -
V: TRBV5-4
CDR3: CASSWDRDTGELFF

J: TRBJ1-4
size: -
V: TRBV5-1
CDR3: CASSFGVGGVEKLFF

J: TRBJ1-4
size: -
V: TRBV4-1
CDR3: CASSQWRNEKLFF

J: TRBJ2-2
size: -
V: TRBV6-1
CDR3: CATLPKGAYTGELFF

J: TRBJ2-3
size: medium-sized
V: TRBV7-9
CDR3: CASSLEVTQYF

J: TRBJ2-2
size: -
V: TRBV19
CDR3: CASSIGGGTGELFF

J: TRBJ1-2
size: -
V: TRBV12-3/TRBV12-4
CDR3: CASSSWTGGAYGYTF

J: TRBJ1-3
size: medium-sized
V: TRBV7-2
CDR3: CASSLLVGNTIYF

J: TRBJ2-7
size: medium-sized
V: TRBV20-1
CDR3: CSARELGQGYEQYF

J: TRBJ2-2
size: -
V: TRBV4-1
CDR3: CASSFEHTGELFF

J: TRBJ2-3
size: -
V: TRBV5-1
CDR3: CASSSLTSGATDTQYF

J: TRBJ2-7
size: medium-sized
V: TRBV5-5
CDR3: CASSRDRDTYEQYF

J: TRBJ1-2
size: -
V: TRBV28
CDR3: CASSLSWGGYTF

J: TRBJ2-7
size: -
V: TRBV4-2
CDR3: CASSPTLGLAGYEQYF

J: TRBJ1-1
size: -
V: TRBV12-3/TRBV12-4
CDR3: CASRGQGYTEAFF

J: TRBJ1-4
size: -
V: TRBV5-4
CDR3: CASSPGGELFF

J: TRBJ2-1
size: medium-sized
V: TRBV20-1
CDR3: CSARGTSGSYNEQFF

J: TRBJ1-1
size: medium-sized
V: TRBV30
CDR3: CAWSDNYARENTEAFF

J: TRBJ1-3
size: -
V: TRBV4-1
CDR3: CASSQETGRTGNTIYF

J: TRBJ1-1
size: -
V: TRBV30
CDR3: CAFTTGEDTEAFF

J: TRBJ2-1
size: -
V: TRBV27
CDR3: CASSHSGGYEQFF

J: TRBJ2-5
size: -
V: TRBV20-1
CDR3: CSARVVYQETQYF

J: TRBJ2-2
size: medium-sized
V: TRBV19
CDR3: CASSIGGGSGELFF